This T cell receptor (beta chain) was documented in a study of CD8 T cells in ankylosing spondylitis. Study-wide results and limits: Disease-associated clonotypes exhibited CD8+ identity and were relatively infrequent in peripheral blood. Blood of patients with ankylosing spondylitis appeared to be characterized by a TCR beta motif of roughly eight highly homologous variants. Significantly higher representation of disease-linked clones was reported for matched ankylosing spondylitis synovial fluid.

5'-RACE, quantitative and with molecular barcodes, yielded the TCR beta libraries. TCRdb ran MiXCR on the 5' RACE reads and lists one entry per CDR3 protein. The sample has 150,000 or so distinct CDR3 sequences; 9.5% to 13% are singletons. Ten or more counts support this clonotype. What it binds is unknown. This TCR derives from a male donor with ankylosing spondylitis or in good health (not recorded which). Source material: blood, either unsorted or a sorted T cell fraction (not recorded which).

The CDR3 region has the DNA TGTGCCATCAGTGGTCCAGGGGTTGGGGGTGGTCAGCCCCAGCATTTT. Translation: CAISGPGVGGGQPQHF. This sequence joins TRBV10-3 and TRBJ1-5; D might be TRBD1 (6 bases). The germline V gene encodes CDR1 ENHRY and CDR2 SYGVKD. The V end lost 4 bases, the J end lost 6 bases, and 19 bases lay between the germline ends. The CDR3 contains 16 residues.